The clone carrying this T cell receptor beta chain was seen more than once but under ten times. Its matching antigen is unknown. These data come from a study of T-cell memory formation after mild COVID-19. 5'RACE primed at constant segments yielded TCR alpha and TCR beta cDNA libraries bearing sample barcodes and UMIs. TCRdb re-called the 5' RACE reads with MiXCR, one entry per CDR3 protein. The sample includes fewer than 90,000 distinct CDR3 sequences, roughly 13% of them seen just once. Germline CDR1 SGHVS, CDR2 FQNEAQ. V was trimmed by 1 base and J by 8 bases, leaving 9 bases between them. The CDR3 consists of 13 residues. Study conclusions and caveats: Of the contracting clones, CD4+ ones lay mainly in CM and EM, and CD8+ ones in EMRA. Detection of some responders pre-infection suggested pre-existing cross-reactive memory T cells participated. Whereas later expanders leaned CD4+, clones contracting day 15 to 85 showed a balanced CD4/CD8 makeup.

This TCR derives from a man between 18 and 29 years old who had mild COVID-19 (a few samples of this study predate the infection). Cell type and time point are not known. V and J are TRBV7-8 and TRBJ2-1; possible D gene TRBD2, 5 bases. Sequenced input: PBMCs or a T cell subset sorted from them (not recorded which). This CDR3 reads CASSLGAGDEQFF. The CDR3 region has the DNA TGTGCCAGCAGCTTAGGCGCGGGCGATGAGCAGTTCTTC.